This record concerns one T cell receptor beta chain sequence. What it binds is not known. CDR3 length: 15 residues. Germline CDR1 is LNHNV and CDR2 is YYDKDF (reference sequence). V was clipped by 3 bases and J by 1 base, with 11 bases between them. At the deep level, the assay was run. Produced via immunoSEQ multiplex PCR; TCRdb's table is partial and in-frame only. The sample has around 2,000,000 clones; approximately 94% are singletons. Selected positively for CCR7 and CD45RO-negative, naive CD8 cells excluded terminally differentiated effector memory CD45RA+ cells. Donation came from healthy HIV-negative adults that had no recent acute infections or vaccinations. The data belong to a study of shared clonotypes between healthy human individuals. The wider study: Per donor, CD8 memory used one plate, CD8 naive used two, CD4 memory used three and CD4 naive used three. Findings and limits, study-wide: A generally larger estimated richness was seen in naive subsets than in memory subsets.

The sample taken for sequencing was naive CD8+ T cells from PBMCs. The chain employs TRBV15 and TRBJ2-3, with a possible D match to TRBD1 (6 bases). The TCR was taken from a man aged 18-30 years in good health. Some clones in this sample may be carry-over from other donors' samples. In nucleotides, the CDR3 is TGTGCCACCAGCAGGGGGACAACGGGCACAGATACGCAGTATTTT. This encodes CATSRGTTGTDTQYF.